The 6 T cell receptor beta chains below all came from one sample that was sequenced in a study of blood T cells in healthy people across ages. Alongside a J-beta primer mix, a sample-barcoded 5' primer served in a second PCR lasting about 7 to 12 cycles. Each CDR3 protein gets one entry after TCRdb re-called the 5' RACE reads with MiXCR. The sample holds 1.5 million to 2 million distinct CDR3 sequences, approximately 28% seen once. The source material was blood. The receptors here all came from a woman aged 25 to 45 in good health.

This clonotype occurred a few times. V gene TRBV12-3 or TRBV12-4 combines with J gene TRBJ2-3, with 8 bases identical to TRBD1. Trimming at V came to 7 bases and at J to 6 bases, leaving 12 bases not matched to a gene. The CDR3 has 15 residues. CDR3 residues: CASIGQGVSGDTQYF. DNA of the CDR3: TGTGCCAGCATAGGACAGGGTGTTTCTGGGGATACGCAGTATTTT.

This chain joins TRBV20-1 and TRBJ2-5; 12 nucleotides align to TRBD2. From germline, CDR1 is DFQATT and CDR2 SNEGSKA (reference sequence). The J segment lost 5 bases and the V segment lost 5 bases, leaving 6 bases of the junction unmatched. The CDR3 has 14 residues. CDR3 region: CSAPPSGGGETQYF. The DNA of the CDR3 is TGCAGTGCTCCTCCTAGCGGGGGGGGGGAGACCCAGTACTTC.

The CDR3 nucleotides are TGTGCCAGCAGCGTAGGTGGCAGCCACTATCCCGCTTTCTTT. Translated: CASSVGGSHYPAFF. The chain combines TRBV9 with TRBJ1-1; D not certain. The V end lost 0 bases, the J end lost 11 bases, and 17 bases lay between the germline ends. Germline V gene lookup returns CDR1 SGDLS and CDR2 YYNGEE. This CDR3 contains 14 residues.

This chain uses TRBV7-2 with TRBJ2-5; 7 bases match TRBD1. The end of the DNA is better explained by TRBJ2-7, so the J call may be wrong. Germline values: CDR1 SGHTA, CDR2 FQGNSA. This CDR3 region has 15 residues. Here the CDR3 reads CASSPRQGTIHEQYF. DNA for the CDR3: TGTGCCAGCAGCCCCCGACAGGGTACTATCCACGAGCAGTACTTC.

This clonotype appeared a few times. The V call is TRBV27, the J call TRBJ1-4; D is unclear. CDR3 length equals 14 residues. Trimming removed 6 bases from V and 7 bases from J, with 15 bases in between. CDR1 and CDR2 (germline): MNHEY, SMNVEV (reference sequence). The DNA for the CDR3 is TGTGCCAGCAGGCCAAAGGCCCAGAGTGAAAAACTGTTTTTT. Encoded protein: CASRPKAQSEKLFF. Full variable domain (outside the CDR3, taken from reference TRBV27 and TRBJ1-4): EAQVTQNPRYLITVTGKKLTVTCSQNMNHEYMSWYRQDPGLGLRQIYYSMNVEVTDKGDVPEGYKVSRKEKRNFPLILESPSPNQTSLYFCASRPKAQSEKLFFGSGTQLSVL.

V usage is TRBV5-1 and J usage is TRBJ2-1, with 9 bases lining up with TRBD2. The CDR3 length is 16 residues. Germline lookup yields CDR1 SGHRS and CDR2 YFSETQ. After removal of 2 bases from V and 8 bases from J, the junction contained 11 bases not matched to a gene. The CDR3 coding sequence is TGCGCCAGCAGCTTCAATAGCGGGGGCCAATTACATGAGCAGTTCTTC. Translating it yields CASSFNSGGQLHEQFF.